Presented here are 20 T cell receptor beta chains from one specimen sequenced in a study of T cell therapy after organ transplantation. This table comes from immunoSEQ multiplex PCR, and its TCRdb copy is limited to in-frame clones, with some not included. The table records approximately 20,000 clones, 81% of them present only once. These TCRs' antigens remain unknown. Time point: 4-8 weeks after completion of therapy. The sequencing used CD8+ T cells from blood, collected after autologous CMV-specific T cell therapy. These receptor sequences come from a human patient who had received a solid organ transplant and had CMV disease. T cells may partly derive from the graft donor.

V gene TRBV6-6 combines with J gene TRBJ2-2; 7 nucleotides line up with TRBD2. This CDR3 has 15 amino acids. Germline V gene data show CDR1 as MNHNY and CDR2 as SVGAGI (reference sequence). V dropped 2 bases and J dropped 1; count of bases not matched to a gene: 1. In nucleotides, the CDR3 is TGTGCCAGCAGTTACGCGGGGGAGAACACCGGGGAGCTGTTTTTT. Its translation is CASSYAGENTGELFF.

V usage is TRBV27 and J usage is TRBJ2-1, with 11 bases lining up with TRBD2. This CDR3 spans 16 amino acids. From germline, CDR1 is MNHEY and CDR2 SMNVEV (reference sequence). Losses at the gene ends were 4 bases for V and 3 bases for J; bases not matched to a gene: 5. The CDR3 nucleotides read TGTGCCAGCAGTTCCGGGACTAGCGGAAACTACAATGAGCAGTTCTTC. This codes for CASSSGTSGNYNEQFF.

The chain links TRBV5-4 to TRBJ1-1; 7 bases line up with TRBD1. Trimming took 4 bases from V and 1 from J; bases not matched to a gene: 4. The CDR3 is made up of 14 amino acids. Germline V lookup: CDR1 SGHNT, CDR2 YYREEE (reference sequence). CDR3 loop: CASSVDRANTEAFF. The CDR3 DNA is TGTGCCAGCAGCGTCGACAGGGCGAACACTGAAGCTTTCTTT. The full variable domain, with the rest looked up from reference TRBV5-4 and TRBJ1-1, is ETGVTQSPTHLIKTRGQQVTLRCSSQSGHNTVSWYQQALGQGPQFIFQYYREEENGRGNFPPRFSGLQFPNYSSELNVNALELDDSALYLCASSVDRANTEAFFGQGTRLTVV.

This sequence joins TRBV27 and TRBJ2-3; D is perhaps TRBD2 (6 bases). The V end was cut by 4 bases, the J end by 1 base, with 12 bases between. Germline-derived CDR1 and CDR2 are MNHEY and SMNVEV (reference sequence). The CDR3 is 15 amino acids. The CDR3 nucleotides read TGTGCCAGCAGTTACGGGACTTACGGCACAGATACGCAGTATTTT. Translation gives CASSYGTYGTDTQYF.

The chain links TRBV30 to TRBJ1-1; D not certain. Germline values: CDR1 GTSNPN, CDR2 SVGIG (reference sequence). The CDR3 spans 11 residues. CDR3 loop: CAGMAAPEAFF. In DNA, the CDR3 is TGTGCTGGGATGGCGGCCCCTGAAGCTTTCTTT. Drawing the rest from reference TRBV30 and TRBJ1-1, the complete variable domain is SQTIHQWPATLVQPVGSPLSLECTVEGTSNPNLYWYRQAAGRGLQLLFYSVGIGQISSEVPQNLSASRPQDRQFILSSKKLLLSDSGFYLCAGMAAPEAFFGQGTRLTVV.

This clone appeared a single time. The rearrangement uses TRBV25-1 and TRBJ2-1, with D maybe TRBD2 (6 bases). Germline-derived CDR1 and CDR2 are MGHDK and SYGVNS. V was trimmed by 1 base and J by 4 bases, leaving 14 bases between them. This CDR3 comprises 16 residues. DNA for the CDR3: TGTGCCAGCAGTGAATCGGGTATAGCGGAATACAATGAGCAGTTCTTC. Amino acid sequence: CASSESGIAEYNEQFF.

This rearrangement joins TRBV5-1 to TRBJ1-1; no firm D call. CDR3 size: 12 residues. The germline gives CDR1 SGHRS, CDR2 YFSETQ. V lost 3 bases and J lost 4, with 7 bases in between. CDR3 coding DNA: TGCGCCAGCAGCTGGTGGGGCACTGAAGCTTTCTTT. Translated: CASSWWGTEAFF.

The gene calls are TRBV15 and TRBJ2-3; TRBD2 aligns across 9 bases. Trimming at V came to 7 bases and at J to 5 bases, leaving 19 bases not matched to a gene. Per germline, CDR1 LNHNV and CDR2 YYDKDF (reference sequence). This CDR3 region has 18 residues. In nucleotides, the CDR3 is TGTGCCACCACTACGGGAGCTAGCGGGGCCAAAGGGCAAGATACGCAGTATTTT. Translating gives CATTTGASGAKGQDTQYF.

The rearrangement uses TRBV4-3 and TRBJ2-7; 10 bases align to TRBD1. This CDR3 comprises 15 residues. Germline-derived CDR1 and CDR2 are LGHNA and YSLEER. The trim removed 1 base at V and 6 bases at J, leaving 6 bases unmatched. The CDR3: CASSQVFGTGVEQYF. The CDR3 nucleotides read TGCGCCAGCAGCCAAGTATTCGGGACAGGGGTCGAGCAGTACTTC.

The gene calls are TRBV4-1 and TRBJ1-2; D might be TRBD1 (6 bases). V was pared by 1 base and J by 8 bases, with 14 bases between. CDR3 length: 14 residues. Germline V gene lookup returns CDR1 MGHRA and CDR2 YSYEKL. DNA of the CDR3: TGCGCCAGCAGCCAAGCTGGACAGAACGTAGGCTACACCTTC. Residues: CASSQAGQNVGYTF.

The chain employs TRBV6-5 and TRBJ2-1, with 10 bases matching TRBD2. Per the germline V gene, CDR1 is MNHEY and CDR2 is SVGAGI. The CDR3 has 15 residues. V was clipped by 0 bases and J by 6 bases; unmatched bases: 2. This CDR3 reads CASSYSSSGSNEQFF. DNA for the CDR3: TGTGCCAGCAGTTACTCTTCTAGCGGGAGCAATGAGCAGTTCTTC.

The V and J genes are TRBV4-1 and TRBJ2-2; D not resolved. In germline, CDR1 is MGHRA, CDR2 YSYEKL. There are 12 residues in the CDR3. V lost 4 bases and J lost 5, with 5 bases in between. As DNA, the CDR3 is TGCGCCAGCAGCCCATTTACCGGGGAGCTGTTTTTT. This gives the protein CASSPFTGELFF.

The chain carries TRBV6-1 and TRBJ1-5; no firm D call. CDR1 and CDR2 (germline): MNHNS, SASEGT. Trimming pared 4 bases from V and 7 bases from J, leaving 11 bases between. The CDR3 is 13 residues long. The CDR3 DNA follows: TGTGCCAGCAGTGTGTGGGAGGGCCAGCCCCAGCATTTT. Translating gives CASSVWEGQPQHF.

This sequence joins TRBV5-1 and TRBJ2-3, with 7 bases matching TRBD1. There are 16 residues in the CDR3. CDR1 SGHRS and CDR2 YFSETQ come from the germline V gene. V shed 1 base and J 4 bases; nucleotides not matched to a gene: 9. The CDR3 nucleotides read TGCGCCAGCAGCTTGACAGGGGAAAGTCTAGCAGATACGCAGTATTTT. It codes for CASSLTGESLADTQYF. The full variable domain, in which reference TRBV5-1 and TRBJ2-3 provide the parts outside the CDR3, is KAGVTQTPRYLIKTRGQQVTLSCSPISGHRSVSWYQQTPGQGLQFLFEYFSETQRNKGNFPGRFSGRQFSNSRSEMNVSTLELGDSALYLCASSLTGESLADTQYFGPGTRLTVL.

The rearrangement uses TRBV29-1 and TRBJ2-2, with a possible D match to TRBD2 (6 bases). Trimming stripped 2 bases from V and 4 bases from J, with 11 bases between. The CDR3 has 14 amino acids. Germline V lookup: CDR1 SQVTM, CDR2 ANQGSEA. The CDR3 protein is CSVEQWRGTGELFF. The DNA for the CDR3 is TGCAGCGTTGAACAGTGGCGGGGCACCGGGGAGCTGTTTTTT.

The rearrangement links TRBV6-5 to TRBJ1-5, with TRBD1 as a possible D gene (5 bases). The CDR3 extends over 14 amino acids. V was clipped by 6 bases and J by 9 bases, with 18 bases between them. Germline V gene data show CDR1 as MNHEY and CDR2 as SVGAGI. The CDR3 sequence is CASSTAGPYTPQHF. The CDR3 DNA reads as TGTGCCAGCAGCACCGCAGGGCCGTATACGCCCCAGCATTTT.

The chain couples TRBV2 to TRBJ2-1; perhaps TRBD1 as D (7 bases). There are 13 residues in the CDR3. The V gene lost 6 bases and the J gene lost 2 bases, with 8 bases spanning the gap. Looked up from germline, CDR1 is SNHLY and CDR2 is FYNNEI. In nucleotides, the CDR3 is TGTGCCAGCAGCAGGGGGGCCTACAATGAGCAGTTCTTC. Residues: CASSRGAYNEQFF.

The V gene is TRBV19, the J gene TRBJ2-3; TRBD1 agrees at 9 bases. The CDR3 runs to 16 residues. Germline CDR1 is LNHDA and CDR2 is SQIVND (reference sequence). V was pared by 3 bases and J by 5 bases, with 9 bases of the junction left unmatched. The CDR3 bases are TGTGCCAGTAGTATTGGGGGGACAGGGTTCGGAGATACGCAGTATTTT. Encoded protein: CASSIGGTGFGDTQYF.

The V gene is TRBV15, the J gene TRBJ2-7; no clear D gene. Per germline, CDR1 LNHNV and CDR2 YYDKDF (reference sequence). V dropped 4 bases and J dropped 2 bases, with 9 bases sitting between them. This CDR3 is 13 amino acids long. CDR3 sequence (DNA): TGTGCCACCAGCACGGACGGGCCCTACGAGCAGTACTTC. Its protein product is CATSTDGPYEQYF.

This clone was picked up a small number of times. The J gene is TRBJ2-7, the V gene TRBV27, with unresolved D. Trimming removed 0 bases from V and 0 bases from J, with 15 bases in between. The CDR3 runs to 17 residues. Looked up from germline, CDR1 is MNHEY and CDR2 is SMNVEV (reference sequence). This chain's CDR3 is CASSLSPPSIDSYEQYF. For the CDR3, the DNA is TGTGCCAGCAGTTTATCGCCTCCCTCGATCGACTCCTACGAGCAGTACTTC.